The rows below give T cell receptor beta chains drawn from one sample of a study of cytomegalovirus exposure and HLA in healthy donors. Measured with immunoSEQ multiplex PCR; TCRdb has only the in-frame clones, and not every one. This sample has about 160,000 clones; 82% occur once, and the top ten carry 0.96%. Sequencing was done on a sample of PBMCs. Receptor source: a girl aged 2-10 years in good health and CMV-seropositive. CDR3s include the opening cysteine and the closing phenylalanine or tryptophan. Fields, in order: V gene, D gene, J gene, clone size, CDR3 DNA, CDR3 protein. A D gene is named only where the DNA matches it firmly. Size values are once, few and many counts, or a class for expanded clones, and some rows have none.

TRBV19,TRBD2,TRBJ2-5,-,TGTGCCAGTAGTTGGGGACTAGCCGGAGAGACCCAGTACTTC,CASSWGLAGETQYF
TRBV5-1,-,TRBJ1-2,-,TGCGCCAGCCACTCTCTGGCCTTCCCGACAGGATGGCAGGATGGCTACACCTTC,CASHSLAFPTGWQDGYTF
TRBV5-1,TRBD2,TRBJ2-5,-,TGCGCCAGCAGCTTGCTCACGGGACTAGCAAAACCCCAGTACTTC,CASSLLTGLAKPQYF
TRBV2,-,TRBJ2-6,-,TGTGCCAGCAGTGGGCAGGCTGGGGCCAACGTCCTGACTTTC,CASSGQAGANVLTF
TRBV5-1,-,TRBJ2-5,-,TGCGCCAGCAGCCCCAGTCCGGGAGATCAGGAGACCCAGTACTTC,CASSPSPGDQETQYF
TRBV4-1,-,TRBJ2-1,-,TGCGCCAGCAGTCAAGTAGAAACACTAGCTAGTCTCAATGAGCAGTTCTTC,CASSQVETLASLNEQFF
TRBV18,-,TRBJ2-5,once,TGTGCCAGCTCACCACCGGCCCGTGAAGAGACCCAGTACTTC,CASSPPAREETQYF
TRBV27,-,TRBJ1-2,-,TGTGCCAGCAGGGGCGGGCCCCGTGGCTACACCTTC,CASRGGPRGYTF
TRBV4-1,TRBD1,TRBJ2-7,-,TGCGCCAGCAGCCAAGATCCGGACAGGGATGTCAACGAGCAGTACTTC,CASSQDPDRDVNEQYF
TRBV19,-,TRBJ2-2,-,TGTGCCAGTAGCTTAGGGGACACCGGGGAGCTGTTTTTT,CASSLGDTGELFF
TRBV29-1,TRBD1,TRBJ1-2,-,TGCAGCGTAGCGGGACAGGGGATTAACTATGGCTACACCTTC,CSVAGQGINYGYTF
TRBV4-2,-,TRBJ2-7,-,TGTGCCAGCAGCCAAGGGGATAGCGGCAGCGCCTTTACCTACGAGCAGTACTTC,CASSQGDSGSAFTYEQYF
TRBV23-1,-,TRBJ1-5,-,TGCGCCAGCAGTCAAACCGGACAGCTCAATCAGCCCCAGCATTTT,CASSQTGQLNQPQHF
TRBV28,-,TRBJ2-3,-,TGTGCCACTAAGAAAACGGGAGATACGCAGTATTTT,CATKKTGDTQYF
TRBV5-6,TRBD1,TRBJ1-1,-,TGTGCCAGCAGCTTGGGGGGACAGCCTAATAGTGAAGCTTTCTTT,CASSLGGQPNSEAFF
TRBV2,TRBD1,TRBJ2-1,-,TGTGCCAGCAGTAAGCAGGGGGCAATGAGCAATGAGCAGTTCTTC,CASSKQGAMSNEQFF
TRBV7-3,TRBD2,TRBJ2-2,-,TGTGCCAGCAGCCTGAACCCGGGAGGAACCGGGGAGCTGTTTTTT,CASSLNPGGTGELFF
TRBV29-1,TRBD1,TRBJ2-3,-,TGCAGCGTTGAACATTCACAGGGGATTACAGATACGCAGTATTTT,CSVEHSQGITDTQYF
TRBV27,-,TRBJ2-7,-,TGTGCCAGCAGTTTATCGGGGTTGGGGCAGGATTTGGACGAGCAGTACTTC,CASSLSGLGQDLDEQYF
TRBV20-1,-,TRBJ1-1,-,TGCAGTGCGGGAGAAAGGGCGAGAGCTTTCTTT,CSAGERARAFF
TRBV5-1,TRBD1,TRBJ1-6,once,TGCGCCAGCAGCCGTGGGACAGGGGGCGATGTTTTTAGTTCACCCCTCCACTTT,CASSRGTGGDVFSSPLHF
TRBV19,-,TRBJ2-2,-,TGTGCCAGTAGACGGCAGGGCCACACCGGGGAGCTGTTTTTT,CASRRQGHTGELFF
TRBV15,-,TRBJ1-1,few,TGTGCCACCAGCAGGGACCTTGGGGGCGAAGCTTTCTTT,CATSRDLGGEAFF
TRBV5-4,TRBD1,TRBJ2-2,-,TGTGCCAGCAGCTTGGGCTCCAGGGGGCGTGACACCGGGGAGCTGTTTTTT,CASSLGSRGRDTGELFF
TRBV13,TRBD2,TRBJ2-7,-,TGTGCCAGCACCCGAGCGGGAGTCCCCCCCTACGAGCAGTACTTC,CASTRAGVPPYEQYF
TRBV19,TRBD1,TRBJ1-5,-,TGTGCCAGTAGTCCGACAGGGATCAATCAGCCCCAGCATTTT,CASSPTGINQPQHF
TRBV18,-,TRBJ2-2,-,TGTGCCAGCTCACAGGGGTCGAACACCGGGGAGCTGTTTTTT,CASSQGSNTGELFF
TRBV2,-,TRBJ1-5,-,TGTGCCAGCACGGAGACAGCCCCCTCCCATCAGCCCCAGCATTTT,CASTETAPSHQPQHF
TRBV14,-,TRBJ2-7,-,TGTGCCAGCAGCCAAGGCGACAGGAATATCTACGAGCAGTACTTC,CASSQGDRNIYEQYF
TRBV5-5,-,TRBJ1-4,-,TGTGCCAGCAGCTTGTCTCTAGGCTCAACTAATGAAAAACTGTTTTTT,CASSLSLGSTNEKLFF
TRBV21-1,-,TRBJ2-7,once,TGTGCCAGCAGCACGGACAGGGTTTGGAGGGCCTACGAGCAGTACTTC,CASSTDRVWRAYEQYF
TRBV19,TRBD1,TRBJ1-2,-,TGTGCCAGTAGATACGGGACAGGGGATGGCTACACCTTC,CASRYGTGDGYTF
TRBV2,TRBD1,TRBJ2-7,-,TGTGCCAGCAGTGGGGACAGGGGGTACGAGCAGTACTTC,CASSGDRGYEQYF
TRBV5-4,-,TRBJ2-7,few,TGTGCCAGCAGTCCTGGAGGAACCTCCTACGAGCAGTACTTC,CASSPGGTSYEQYF
TRBV5-4,-,TRBJ1-2,-,TGTGCCAGCAGCTCAAATCAAGGCTACACCTTC,CASSSNQGYTF
TRBV15,-,TRBJ2-7,-,TGTGCCACCAGGACCTTAGTGGGAGTCCAACGTGGAGAGCAGTACTTC,CATRTLVGVQRGEQYF
TRBV6-5,TRBD2,TRBJ2-7,few,TGTGCCAGCAGTTACTCGGGGGGGGAATCCTACGAGCAGTACTTC,CASSYSGGESYEQYF
TRBV4-2,TRBD1,TRBJ2-7,-,TGTGCCAGCAGCCGAAACGCCGGGACAGGGGATTTCTACGAGCAGTACTTC,CASSRNAGTGDFYEQYF
TRBV5-1,-,TRBJ1-4,once,TGCGCCAGCAGCTTGGCAGGGCAGGGGCCAGAAAAACTGTTTTTT,CASSLAGQGPEKLFF
TRBV6-5,-,TRBJ2-7,once,TGTGCCAGCAGGGCGGGTAGCTCCTACGAGCAGTACTTC,CASRAGSSYEQYF
TRBV7-9,-,TRBJ1-2,-,TGTGCCAGCAGCCCCATTTCCCCTCAGTGGGGCTACACCTTC,CASSPISPQWGYTF
TRBV6-6,-,TRBJ1-1,-,TGTGCCAGCATGGTAGCTGACACTGAAGCTTTCTTT,CASMVADTEAFF
TRBV28,-,TRBJ1-2,-,TGTGCCAGCAGAAGTTCCGGTGCTAACTATGGCTACACCTTC,CASRSSGANYGYTF
TRBV28,TRBD2,TRBJ2-2,-,TGTGCCAGCAGCCCAGCTAGCGGGAATACACGTACCGGGGAGCTGTTTTTT,CASSPASGNTRTGELFF
TRBV6-5,TRBD1,TRBJ2-7,-,TGTGCCAGCAGTTACGGGACAGGCCTTTTCTCCTACGAGCAGTACTTC,CASSYGTGLFSYEQYF
TRBV7-9,-,TRBJ1-1,-,TGTTCCAGCCGCCCGTGGGCCGCGAACACTGAAGCTTTCTTT,CSSRPWAANTEAFF
TRBV6-5,-,TRBJ2-5,-,TGTGCCAGCAGTTACTCCGGAGAGACCCAGTACTTC,CASSYSGETQYF
TRBV29-1,-,TRBJ2-7,-,TGCAGCGTTGAAAGGGGCAGGAACGAGCAGTACTTC,CSVERGRNEQYF
TRBV18,TRBD1,TRBJ2-6,-,TGTGCCAGCTCACTCGACAGGGCTGGGGCCAACGTCCTGACTTTC,CASSLDRAGANVLTF
TRBV7-9,-,TRBJ2-2,-,TGTGCCAGCATACAGGGCAACGGGGAGCTGTTTTTT,CASIQGNGELFF